Reported below is one TCR beta chain. Its specificity is unknown. Only in-frame clones appear in the TCRdb table, and some are missing; sequencing was by immunoSEQ multiplex PCR. Counted here are about 96,000 clones, over 60% occurring once; the ten biggest clones make up around half. Those who donated, Caucasian adults without exception, all lived in Nashville, Tennessee. The data were obtained in a study of shared clonotypes between healthy human individuals. About the study: Three plates were used per donor for CD4 naive, three for CD4 memory, two for CD8 naive and one for CD8 memory.

Whole-study results and caveats: The four-donor shared clonotypes exceeded non-shared clonotypes in generation probability, with non-shared ones scoring lower. Sampling used blood alone; tissue repertoires probably differ.

The receptor was isolated from a man between 25 and 39 years old in good health. The sequenced material came from memory CD8+ T cells sorted from blood. The subset is: CD45RO+ cells pooled with CCR7-negative TemRA cells.

CDR3 loop: CSVELPGTGSYEQYF. CDR3 nucleotides: TGCAGCGTTGAACTCCCCGGGACAGGGTCCTACGAGCAGTACTTC. V usage is TRBV29-1 and J usage is TRBJ2-7, with 9 bases fitting TRBD1. Germline V gives CDR1 SQVTM, CDR2 ANQGSEA. The ends lost 2 bases at V and 1 base at J; junction bases unmatched: 6. This CDR3 contains 15 residues.